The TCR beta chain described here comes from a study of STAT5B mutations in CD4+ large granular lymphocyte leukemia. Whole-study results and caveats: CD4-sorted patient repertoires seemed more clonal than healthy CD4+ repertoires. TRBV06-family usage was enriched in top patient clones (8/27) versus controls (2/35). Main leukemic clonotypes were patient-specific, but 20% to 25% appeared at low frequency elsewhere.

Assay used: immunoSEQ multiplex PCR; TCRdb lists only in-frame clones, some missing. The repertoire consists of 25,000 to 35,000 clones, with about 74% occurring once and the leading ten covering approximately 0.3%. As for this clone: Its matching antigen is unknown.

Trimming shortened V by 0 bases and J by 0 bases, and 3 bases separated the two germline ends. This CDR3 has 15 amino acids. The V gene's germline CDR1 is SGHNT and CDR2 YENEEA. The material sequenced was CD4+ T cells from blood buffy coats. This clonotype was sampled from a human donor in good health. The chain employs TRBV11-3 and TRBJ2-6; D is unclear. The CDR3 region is CASSLDNSGANVLTF. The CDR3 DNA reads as TGTGCCAGCAGCTTAGATAACTCTGGGGCCAACGTCCTGACTTTC.